These T cell receptor beta chains were read from a single sample in a study of T cells in Graves' hyperthyroidism and ophthalmopathy. TCRdb analysed the multiplex PCR reads with MiXCR anew, one entry per CDR3 protein. This table holds under 400,000 distinct CDR3 sequences, around a sixth found once. The specimen was blood. These receptors came from a woman aged 50 to 60 with Graves' hyperthyroidism. CDR3s include the opening cysteine and the closing phenylalanine or tryptophan. A D gene is named only where the DNA matches it firmly. A row's size may be missing; if present it is once, few, many or a size class.

-,-,TRBV6-9,TRBJ2-7,CASSYESARPTYEQYF
TRBD2,many,TRBV2,TRBJ2-1,CASSELRTSGLYEQFF
-,-,TRBV11-1,TRBJ2-1,CASSLWGIYEQFF
-,many,TRBV18,TRBJ2-7,CASSPPGTPVYEQYF
-,many,TRBV5-1,TRBJ2-3,CASSLQRASTDTQYF
-,-,TRBV6-2/TRBV6-3,TRBJ2-2,CASSYSAEDLTNTGELFF
TRBD2,many,TRBV20-1,TRBJ2-1,CSARAPTSLSYNEQFF
-,many,TRBV7-9,TRBJ1-1,CASSSNVGHGTEAFF
TRBD1,-,TRBV28,TRBJ1-1,CASSLGDREGTEAFF
TRBD2,many,TRBV3-1,TRBJ2-5,CASSQDLAGGHPQYF
-,-,TRBV6-1,TRBJ2-2,CASHNANTGELFF
-,many,TRBV12-3/TRBV12-4,TRBJ2-1,CASSHSGIYNEQFF
TRBD2,once,TRBV28,TRBJ2-3,CASSLTGLAPSTDTQYF
-,few,TRBV12-3/TRBV12-4,TRBJ1-2,CASSRGVLTF
-,-,TRBV28,TRBJ1-3,CASSSQGFGNTIYF
-,many,TRBV30,TRBJ1-1,CAWGKLDGEGTEAFF
-,-,TRBV6-5,TRBJ2-7,CASSYMQGVYEQYF
-,-,TRBV18,TRBJ1-1,CASSPGWGAEAFF
-,-,TRBV10-3,TRBJ1-5,CAIMGAGANQPQHF
TRBD2,many,TRBV20-1,TRBJ2-3,CSARDRLADFTDTQYF
-,few,TRBV27,TRBJ2-2,CASSPRALGGELFF
-,-,TRBV10-2,TRBJ2-3,CASSEWDSTDTQYF
-,many,TRBV6-5,TRBJ1-1,CASSYAGASTAAEAFF
-,-,TRBV4-2,TRBJ1-4,CASSQDRGSGTQGARGNEKLFF
TRBD2,few,TRBV3-1,TRBJ2-3,CASSHLTSGRRTDTQYF
TRBD2,many,TRBV20-1,TRBJ2-7,CSATLAGNPYEQYF
TRBD2,many,TRBV20-1,TRBJ2-3,CSARDGLAEGTDTQYF
-,-,TRBV20-1,TRBJ1-3,CSAREPAGTIYF
TRBD1,-,TRBV12-5,TRBJ2-3,CASGGGRGHTDTQYF
TRBD1,-,TRBV10-3,TRBJ1-1,CAISESRGQGGLAFF
TRBD2,-,TRBV20-1,TRBJ2-7,CSARDPGLAGVRYEQYF
TRBD2,many,TRBV12-3/TRBV12-4,TRBJ2-5,CASSLNPSGVETQYF
TRBD1,few,TRBV20-1,TRBJ1-2,CSAGPDRAYGYTF
-,-,TRBV9,TRBJ2-2,CASSTPRRADGELFF
-,many,TRBV18,TRBJ1-1,CASSPRFTANTEAFF
-,-,TRBV6-1,TRBJ2-2,CATMPARVVSGELFF
-,many,TRBV30,TRBJ2-7,CAWSGGQNEQYF
-,few,TRBV2,TRBJ1-4,CASSEWGTLSARATNEKLFF
-,few,TRBV6-5,TRBJ1-1,CASSYSHLNTEAFF
-,-,TRBV5-1,TRBJ1-1,CASSWVTGNTEAFF
TRBD2,-,TRBV7-9,TRBJ2-1,CASSLALAGGGEQFF
-,many,TRBV11-2,TRBJ1-5,CASSLEQGAGSNQPQHF
TRBD1,-,TRBV5-1,TRBJ2-3,CASSKGQGSGGDTQYF
-,-,TRBV7-8,TRBJ2-5,CASSLGWVPQETQYF
-,many,TRBV11-2,TRBJ1-1,CASSLVDGNTEAFF
TRBD1,-,TRBV4-1,TRBJ2-2,CASSVQGAPGNTGELFF
-,few,TRBV12-3/TRBV12-4,TRBJ2-1,CASSLSGESYNEQFF